The rows below give T cell receptor beta chains drawn from one sample of a study. Repertoires were generated with immunoSEQ multiplex PCR, while TCRdb's copy carries only in-frame clones and drops some. The profile shows about 68,000 clones, 93% of them singletons. The sequenced material came from PBMCs. Every receptor here comes from a man aged 40-49 years with rheumatoid arthritis. The CDR3 runs from the conserved cysteine through the conserved F or W. D genes are given only for firm matches. Some rows have no size entry. The others give once, few or many, or a class for an expanded clone.

TRBJ2-7	-	-	TRBV19	CASSRVRGYEQYF	TGTGCCAGTAGTAGGGTCAGGGGCTACGAGCAGTACTTC
TRBJ2-5	-	-	TRBV12-3/TRBV12-4	CASSLGETQYF	TGTGCCAGCAGTTTGGGAGAGACCCAGTACTTC
TRBJ1-4	-	-	TRBV7-2	CASSPWLQGTNEKLFF	TGTGCCAGCAGCCCCTGGCTACAGGGAACTAATGAAAAACTGTTTTTT
TRBJ2-1	TRBD2	once	TRBV6-6	CASSPPGLAGRKGSYNEQFF	TGTGCCAGCAGTCCTCCGGGACTAGCGGGAAGGAAGGGCTCCTACAATGAGCAGTTCTTC
TRBJ1-4	TRBD1	-	TRBV3-1/TRBV3-2	CASSRTGGRTNEKLFF	TGTGCCAGCAGCCGAACAGGGGGGAGAACTAATGAAAAACTGTTTTTT
TRBJ2-7	TRBD2	-	TRBV19	CASSIGLAEYEQYF	TGTGCCAGTAGTATAGGACTAGCGGAGTACGAGCAGTACTTC
TRBJ2-7	-	-	TRBV18	CASSPTGTRGEQYF	TGTGCCAGCTCACCAACAGGGACGAGGGGCGAGCAGTACTTC
TRBJ1-5	-	-	TRBV7-9	CASSFSQGGQPQHF	TGTGCCAGCAGCTTCTCGCAGGGAGGTCAGCCCCAGCATTTT
TRBJ1-2	-	once	TRBV19	CASSQGYGYTF	TGTGCCAGTAGTCAGGGTTATGGCTACACCTTC
TRBJ2-3	TRBD1	once	TRBV18	CASSPSTGPTDTQYF	TGTGCCAGCTCCCCCTCGACAGGGCCCACAGATACGCAGTATTTT
TRBJ1-4	-	-	TRBV9	CASSVAGAFNEKLFF	TGTGCCAGCAGCGTAGCTGGGGCGTTTAATGAAAAACTGTTTTTT
TRBJ1-6	TRBD1	-	TRBV6-2/TRBV6-3	CASSSPGQGKSPLHF	TGTGCCAGCAGTTCACCGGGACAGGGCAAATCACCCCTCCACTTT
TRBJ1-3	-	-	TRBV19	CASNPTGFFSGNTIYF	TGTGCCAGTAACCCGACAGGTTTCTTCTCTGGAAACACCATATATTTT
TRBJ2-7	-	-	TRBV12-5	CASGSSTDLEQYF	TGTGCTAGTGGTTCTTCGACCGATCTGGAGCAGTACTTC
TRBJ2-7	-	-	TRBV9	CASSVGVGGYEQYF	TGTGCCAGCAGCGTAGGAGTAGGGGGCTACGAGCAGTACTTC
TRBJ2-1	TRBD2	-	TRBV10-3	CAISESGLAGSLNEQFF	TGTGCCATCAGTGAGTCGGGACTAGCGGGATCTCTCAATGAGCAGTTCTTC
TRBJ1-2	TRBD1	-	TRBV27	CASSPGQGFNGYTF	TGTGCCAGCAGTCCCGGACAGGGGTTTAATGGCTACACCTTC
TRBJ1-4	TRBD1	-	TRBV9	CASSGRQGDINEKLFF	TGTGCCAGCAGCGGGCGACAGGGGGATATTAATGAAAAACTGTTTTTT
TRBJ1-1	-	-	TRBV5-1	CASSLVGGLGTEAFF	TGCGCCAGCAGCTTGGTTGGCGGCTTGGGGACTGAAGCTTTCTTT
TRBJ1-1	-	once	TRBV6-5	CASSPPGGVKAFF	TGTGCCAGCAGTCCACCCGGGGGCGTAAAAGCTTTCTTT